This T cell receptor beta chain was obtained from a study of vaccination effects on CD4 cells after COVID-19. The overall study: PBMC were cultured at roughly 2 million per well with 9.5 to 10 IU/ml IL-2 and around 9 ug/ml peptides.

Produced via immunoSEQ multiplex PCR; TCRdb's table is partial and in-frame only. The table records under 40,000 clones, 65% to 70% of them present only once. Concerning this clone itself: The antigen is not known.

Having been cultured for ten to eleven days, the cells underwent CD4+ T cell isolation. Study results and limitations: Marked clonal contraction of both clone types appeared late after vaccination.

This CDR3 comprises 13 residues. Trimming at V came to 4 bases and at J to 5 bases, leaving 2 bases not matched to a gene. CDR1 and CDR2 from the germline V gene are SGHNT and YYREEE (reference sequence). V and J are TRBV5-4 and TRBJ2-2, with 7 bases identical to TRBD1. The source of this sequence is a human donor who received a COVID-19 vaccine. The specimen comprised CD4+ T cells from PBMCs cultured without peptide, sampled before COVID-19 vaccination. The CDR3 loop is CASSLTGTGELFF. CDR3 nucleotides: TGTGCCAGCAGCCTGACAGGGACCGGGGAGCTGTTTTTT.